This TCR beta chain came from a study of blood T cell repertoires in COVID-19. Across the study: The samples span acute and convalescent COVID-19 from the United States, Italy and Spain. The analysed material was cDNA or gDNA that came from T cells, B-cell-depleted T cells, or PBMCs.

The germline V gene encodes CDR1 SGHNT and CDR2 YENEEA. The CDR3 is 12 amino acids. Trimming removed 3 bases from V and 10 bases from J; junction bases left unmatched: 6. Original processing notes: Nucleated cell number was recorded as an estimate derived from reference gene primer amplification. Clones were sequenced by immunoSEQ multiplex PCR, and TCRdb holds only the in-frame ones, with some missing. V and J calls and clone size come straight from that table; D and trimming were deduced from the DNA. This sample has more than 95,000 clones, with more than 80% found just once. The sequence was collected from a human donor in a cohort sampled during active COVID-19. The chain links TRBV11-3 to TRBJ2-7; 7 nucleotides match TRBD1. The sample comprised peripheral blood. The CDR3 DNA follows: TGTGCCAGCAGCTTGGACAGGACAATTCAGTACTTC. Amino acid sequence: CASSLDRTIQYF.